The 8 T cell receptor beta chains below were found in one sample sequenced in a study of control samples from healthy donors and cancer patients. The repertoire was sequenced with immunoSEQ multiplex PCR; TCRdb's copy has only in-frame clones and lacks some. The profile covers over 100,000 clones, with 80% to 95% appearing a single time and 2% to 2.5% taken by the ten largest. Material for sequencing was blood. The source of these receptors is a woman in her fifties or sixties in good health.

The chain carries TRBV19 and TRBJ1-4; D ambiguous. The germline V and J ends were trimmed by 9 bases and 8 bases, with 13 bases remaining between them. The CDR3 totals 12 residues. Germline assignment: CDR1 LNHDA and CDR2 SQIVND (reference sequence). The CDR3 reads CASQSGREKLFF. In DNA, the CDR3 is TGTGCCAGCCAGTCCGGACGAGAAAAACTGTTTTTT. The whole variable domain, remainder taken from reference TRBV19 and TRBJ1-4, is DGGITQSPKYLFRKEGQNVTLSCEQNLNHDAMYWYRQDPGQGLRLIYYSQIVNDFQKGDIAEGYSVSREKKESFPLTVTSAQKNPTAFYLCASQSGREKLFFGSGTQLSVL.

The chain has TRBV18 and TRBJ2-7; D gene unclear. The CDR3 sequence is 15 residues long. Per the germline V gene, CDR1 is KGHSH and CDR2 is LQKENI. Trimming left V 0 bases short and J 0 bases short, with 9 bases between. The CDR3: CASSPPSAPSYEQYF. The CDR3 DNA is TGTGCCAGCTCACCACCGAGCGCACCCTCCTACGAGCAGTACTTC.

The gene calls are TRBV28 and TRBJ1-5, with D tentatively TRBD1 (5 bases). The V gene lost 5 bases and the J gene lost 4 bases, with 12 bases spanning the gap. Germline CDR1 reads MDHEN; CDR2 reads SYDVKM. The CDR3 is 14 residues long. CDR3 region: CASSLYRTNQPQHF. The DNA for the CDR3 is TGTGCCAGCAGTCTATACAGGACGAATCAGCCCCAGCATTTT.

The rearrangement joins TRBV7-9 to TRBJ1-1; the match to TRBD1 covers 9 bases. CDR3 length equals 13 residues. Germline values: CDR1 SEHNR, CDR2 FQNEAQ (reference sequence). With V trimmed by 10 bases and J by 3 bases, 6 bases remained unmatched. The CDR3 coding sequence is TGTGCCACCCGGGACAGGGCGGACACTGAAGCTTTCTTT. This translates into CATRDRADTEAFF.

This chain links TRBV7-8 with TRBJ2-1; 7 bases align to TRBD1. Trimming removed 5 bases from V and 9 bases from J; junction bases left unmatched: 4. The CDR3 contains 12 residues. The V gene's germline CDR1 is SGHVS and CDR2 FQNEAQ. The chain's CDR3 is CASSTGTAEQFF. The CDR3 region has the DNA TGTGCCAGCAGCACCGGGACAGCTGAGCAGTTCTTC.

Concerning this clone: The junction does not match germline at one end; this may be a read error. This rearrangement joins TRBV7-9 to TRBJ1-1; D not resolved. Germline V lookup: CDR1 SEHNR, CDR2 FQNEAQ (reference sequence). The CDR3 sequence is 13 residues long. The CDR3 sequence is CVSSPDGNTEAFF. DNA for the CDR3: TGTGTCAGCAGTCCAGACGGGAACACTGAAGCTTTCTTT.

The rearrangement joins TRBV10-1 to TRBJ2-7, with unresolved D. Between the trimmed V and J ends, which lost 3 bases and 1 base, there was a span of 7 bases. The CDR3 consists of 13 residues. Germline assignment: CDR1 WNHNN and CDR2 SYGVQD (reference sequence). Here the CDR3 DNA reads TGCGCCAGCAGTGACCCAACGTCCTACGAGCAGTACTTC. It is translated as CASSDPTSYEQYF.

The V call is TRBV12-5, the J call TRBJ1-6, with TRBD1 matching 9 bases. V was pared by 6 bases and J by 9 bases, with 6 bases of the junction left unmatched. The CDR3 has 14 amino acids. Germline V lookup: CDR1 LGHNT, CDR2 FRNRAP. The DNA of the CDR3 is TGTGCTAGTGGCCCCGGGACAGGGTTTTCACCCCTCCACTTT. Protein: CASGPGTGFSPLHF.